A single sample is the source of the 18 T cell receptor beta chains below, sequenced in a study of metastatic and nonmetastatic thyroid tumors. TCRdb re-clonotyped the PCR reads through MiXCR. The sample records approximately 38,000 clones, around 17% being singletons. Treatment of any kind had been given to no patient before thyroid surgery. Source material: blood. These receptors were taken from a female donor with papillary thyroid cancer or a benign thyroid nodule (not recorded which). Some clones in this sample may be carry-over from other donors' samples.

To note about this clone: A much larger clone differs by one base, so this may be a read error. The CDR3 DNA follows: TGTGCCAGCAGCTTAAACGGGGTAGAGACCCAGTACTTC. Amino acid sequence: CASSLNGVETQYF. The chain joins TRBV9 to TRBJ2-5; D is perhaps TRBD2 (5 bases). The germline V and J ends were trimmed by 4 bases and 4 bases, with 11 bases remaining between them. This CDR3 spans 13 amino acids. Per the germline V gene, CDR1 is SGDLS and CDR2 is YYNGEE.

The chain is built from TRBV9 and TRBJ2-7; D gene uncertain. This CDR3 is 16 amino acids long. Trimming removed 4 bases at V and 2 bases at J, with 19 bases between. CDR1 SGDLS and CDR2 YYNGEE come from the germline V gene. The CDR3 sequence is CASSRTQSCATYEQYF. CDR3 nucleotides: TGTGCCAGCAGCAGAACCCAGAGCTGTGCAACCTACGAGCAGTACTTC. Full variable domain (missing parts from reference TRBV9 and TRBJ2-7): DSGVTQTPKHLITATGQRVTLRCSPRSGDLSVYWYQQSLDQGLQFLIQYYNGEERAKGNILERFSAQQFPDLHSELNLSSLELGDSALYFCASSRTQSCATYEQYFGPGTRLTVT.

For this clone: A much more abundant neighbour one base away suggests this may be a read error. The V and J genes are TRBV20-1 and TRBJ2-5; D gene ambiguous. The CDR3 contains 13 residues. Germline V lookup: CDR1 DFQATT, CDR2 SNEGSKA (reference sequence). Here the CDR3 reads CSARVSRQETKYF. As DNA, the CDR3 is TGCAGTGCTAGAGTTAGTAGACAAGAGACCAAGTACTTC.

This chain uses TRBV6-4 with TRBJ2-7, with 9 bases identical to TRBD1. The CDR3 extends over 15 amino acids. The V gene end was trimmed by 0 bases and the J gene end by 0 bases; junction bases not matched to a gene: 0. The germline V gene has CDR1 MRHNA and CDR2 SNTAGT. This CDR3 reads CASSDSTGGSYEQYF. The CDR3 DNA reads as TGTGCCAGCAGTGACTCGACAGGGGGCTCCTACGAGCAGTACTTC.

This clone was found many times. This sequence joins TRBV6-1 and TRBJ2-1; D gene uncertain. Trimming stripped 6 bases from V and 9 bases from J, with 9 bases between. The CDR3 totals 11 residues. Germline lookup yields CDR1 MNHNS and CDR2 SASEGT. The CDR3 region is CASSSLVEQFF. The CDR3 nucleotides read TGTGCCAGCAGCTCCTTGGTTGAGCAGTTCTTC.

This clone was observed a handful of times. The chain has TRBV6-2 or TRBV6-3 and TRBJ2-7; the match to TRBD2 covers 11 bases. Germline V gene data show CDR1 as MNHEY and CDR2 as SVGEGT. This CDR3 contains 13 residues. Germline trimming cut 10 bases from V and 4 bases from J; bases unmatched to any gene: 6. CDR3 nucleotide sequence: TGTGCCACCCAGGGACTAGCGGTATACGAGCAGTACTTC. Its translation: CATQGLAVYEQYF.

This clone came up many times. The chain joins TRBV6-1 to TRBJ2-6; TRBD2 might be the D (5 bases). Looked up from germline, CDR1 is MNHNS and CDR2 is SASEGT. The CDR3 consists of 15 residues. Trimming stripped 4 bases from V and 0 bases from J, with 7 bases between. CDR3 sequence (DNA): TGTGCCAGCAGTGCTACTAGCTCTGGGGCCAACGTCCTGACTTTC. Its protein is CASSATSSGANVLTF.

This clone was observed at least ten times. The chain recombines TRBV20-1 with TRBJ2-3, with D unclear. This CDR3 spans 11 amino acids. CDR1 is DFQATT and CDR2 is SNEGSKA in the germline V gene (reference sequence). The CDR3, as DNA: TGCAGAGAACAGTGCACAGATACGCAGTATTTT. As protein: CREQCTDTQYF.

The table lists this clone with many counts. The rearrangement links TRBV28 to TRBJ1-6; possible D gene TRBD1, 6 bases. Germline V lookup: CDR1 MDHEN, CDR2 SYDVKM. The V gene lost 9 bases and the J gene lost 2 bases, with 8 bases spanning the gap. The CDR3 has 13 amino acids. The CDR3 DNA sequence: TGTGCCAGTGGACAGCCCTATAATTCACCCCTCCACTTT. It encodes CASGQPYNSPLHF.

This clone was seen at least ten times. V is TRBV19 and J is TRBJ2-5, with D tentatively TRBD1 (6 bases). CDR3 length: 11 residues. Trimming pared 8 bases from V and 2 bases from J, leaving 6 bases between. Germline loops: CDR1 LNHDA, CDR2 SQIVND (reference sequence). In DNA form, the CDR3 reads TGTGCCAGTGGACAGCAAGAGACCCAGTACTTC. Residues: CASGQQETQYF.

This clone was counted at least ten times. CDR3 residues: CASSQETGVYGYTF. The DNA of the CDR3 is TGCGCCAGCAGCCAAGAGACAGGGGTGTACGGCTACACCTTC. J is TRBJ1-2 and V is TRBV5-1; 8 nucleotides agree with TRBD1. The germline gives CDR1 SGHRS, CDR2 YFSETQ. J lost 8 bases, V lost 4 bases, and 10 bases had no gene match. The CDR3 consists of 14 residues. The complete variable domain, with remaining parts taken from reference TRBV5-1 and TRBJ1-2, reads KAGVTQTPRYLIKTRGQQVTLSCSPISGHRSVSWYQQTPGQGLQFLFEYFSETQRNKGNFPGRFSGRQFSNSRSEMNVSTLELGDSALYLCASSQETGVYGYTFGSGTRLTVV.

This clone was picked up many times. The chain recombines TRBV15 with TRBJ1-4; D perhaps matches TRBD1 (5 bases). Trimming stripped 8 bases from V and 1 base from J, with 8 bases between. The CDR3 runs 13 residues. The germline CDR1 and CDR2 sequences are LNHNV and YYDKDF (reference sequence). The CDR3 DNA reads TGTGCCACCCGACAGAAAACTAATGAAAAACTGTTTTTT. This encodes CATRQKTNEKLFF. Filled out from reference TRBV15 and TRBJ1-4, the complete variable domain reads DAMVIQNPRYQVTQFGKPVTLSCSQTLNHNVMYWYQQKSSQAPKLLFHYYDKDFNNEADTPDNFQSRRPNTSFCFLDIRSPGLGDTAMYLCATRQKTNEKLFFGSGTQLSVL.

This clone has at least ten counts. V gene TRBV6-1 combines with J gene TRBJ1-2, with a weak D call TRBD1 (6 bases). Trimming pared 9 bases from V and 0 bases from J, leaving 14 bases between. This CDR3 has 14 amino acids. Germline lookup yields CDR1 MNHNS and CDR2 SASEGT. The CDR3 spells CASIGGGSNYGYTF. The DNA of the CDR3 is TGTGCCAGTATCGGGGGGGGCTCTAACTATGGCTACACCTTC.

This clone was picked up many times. V is TRBV18 and J is TRBJ1-1, with TRBD1 identical over 7 bases. J lost 1 base, V lost 3 bases, and 5 bases had no gene match. Germline CDR1 KGHSH, CDR2 LQKENI. This CDR3 has 15 amino acids. The CDR3 nucleotides are TGTGCCAGCTCACCGGGACAGTCATCGAACACTGAAGCTTTCTTT. Its translation: CASSPGQSSNTEAFF.

This clone was recorded many times. The V and J genes are TRBV27 and TRBJ1-1; D is unresolved. The CDR3 length is 13 residues. Per germline, CDR1 MNHEY and CDR2 SMNVEV (reference sequence). V shed 5 bases and J shed 5 bases, with 12 bases lying between them. The CDR3 bases are TGTGCCAGCAGTCTTGGGAAAAGTACTGAAGCTTTCTTT. Protein sequence: CASSLGKSTEAFF.

This clone was observed a handful of times. The junction departs from the called germline gene at one end, perhaps through a read error. The V and J genes are TRBV28 and TRBJ1-3, with D possibly matching TRBD1 (5 bases). CDR1 is MDHEN and CDR2 is SYDVKM in the germline V gene. This CDR3 comprises 17 residues. The CDR3 protein is CASSLTGGYSSVNTIYF. CDR3 DNA: TGTGCCAGCAGTTTAACAGGTGGCTACTCTTCTGTAAACACCATATATTTT.

This clone was counted ten times or more. The J gene is TRBJ1-1, the V gene TRBV15; TRBD1 matches 7 bases. In germline, CDR1 is LNHNV, CDR2 YYDKDF (reference sequence). This CDR3 is built from 13 residues. Trimming removed 8 bases from V and 4 bases from J; junction bases left unmatched: 7. The CDR3 sequence is CATGLRQGTEAFF. In nucleotides, the CDR3 is TGTGCCACCGGATTAAGACAGGGCACTGAAGCTTTCTTT.

This clone was detected ten times or more. This chain uses TRBV18 with TRBJ1-2; D remains unclear. Between the trimmed V and J ends, which lost 2 bases and 7 bases, there was a span of 8 bases. Per the germline V gene, CDR1 is KGHSH and CDR2 is LQKENI. The length of the CDR3 is 12 residues. The CDR3 coding sequence is TGTGCCAGCTCACCAAGGGAGACTGGCTACACCTTC. This sequence encodes CASSPRETGYTF.